The 6 T cell receptor beta chains given below trace back to one sample, sequenced in a study of T cell changes during pregnancy in multiple sclerosis. Using immunoSEQ multiplex PCR, the repertoire was profiled, and TCRdb retains in-frame clones only, with some absent. The sample lists tens of thousands of clones, almost 95% seen once, with about 2% in the top ten. The source material was peripheral blood, sampled in the third trimester of pregnancy. These receptors were taken from a female donor in good health, enrolled as a control in a pregnancy study.

V usage is TRBV5-1 and J usage is TRBJ2-7; tentative D call: TRBD1 (6 bases). This CDR3 comprises 15 residues. Germline CDR1 is SGHRS and CDR2 is YFSETQ. Deletions cut 5 bases from V and 2 bases from J, with 17 bases between. CDR3 sequence reads: CASSRRQGPPYEQYF. In nucleotides, the CDR3 is TGCGCCAGCAGTAGACGGCAGGGGCCCCCCTACGAGCAGTACTTC.

The chain combines TRBV9 with TRBJ2-7, with a possible D match to TRBD1 (5 bases). The CDR3 loop spans 17 amino acids. The germline V gene encodes CDR1 SGDLS and CDR2 YYNGEE. The V end lost 1 base, the J end lost 3 bases, and 20 bases lay between the germline ends. CDR3 DNA sequence: TGTGCCAGCAGCGTAAAGAGGTGGGGCCCAAAACGCTACGAGCAGTACTTC. This translates into CASSVKRWGPKRYEQYF. The variable domain in full, completed from reference TRBV9 and TRBJ2-7, reads DSGVTQTPKHLITATGQRVTLRCSPRSGDLSVYWYQQSLDQGLQFLIQYYNGEERAKGNILERFSAQQFPDLHSELNLSSLELGDSALYFCASSVKRWGPKRYEQYFGPGTRLTVT.

J is TRBJ2-7 and V is TRBV28; D is possibly TRBD1 (5 bases). The CDR3 has 12 residues. Germline assignment: CDR1 MDHEN and CDR2 SYDVKM. V was clipped by 1 base and J by 12 bases, with 13 bases between them. The CDR3 DNA reads as TGTGCCAGCAGTTTATTGAAGGGGAAGACGTACTTC. Its translation is CASSLLKGKTYF.

The rearrangement joins TRBV18 to TRBJ2-5, with a possible D match to TRBD2 (6 bases). CDR3 length: 13 residues. Trimming took 4 bases from V and 2 from J, leaving 8 bases between them. The germline gives CDR1 KGHSH, CDR2 LQKENI. The CDR3 coding sequence is TGTGCCAGCTCACTAGGGACTCAAGAGACCCAGTACTTC. Translation: CASSLGTQETQYF.

Turning to this clone: In the same sample, other DNA sequences code for this CDR3. The rearrangement joins TRBV10-1 to TRBJ2-3, with D possibly TRBD1 on 6 matching bases. Trimming cost V 4 bases and J 1 base, with 6 bases left between them. This CDR3 has 13 amino acids. The germline gives CDR1 WNHNN, CDR2 SYGVQD (reference sequence). The CDR3 region is CASSGQGTDTQYF. The CDR3 DNA follows: TGCGCCAGCAGTGGACAGGGCACAGATACGCAGTATTTT.

V gene TRBV5-1 combines with J gene TRBJ1-2, with D unclear. CDR1 SGHRS and CDR2 YFSETQ come from the germline V gene. V was shortened by 1 base and J by 3 bases, with 7 bases between the two germline ends. The length of the CDR3 is 13 residues. The CDR3: CASSLTDDYGYTF. The DNA of the CDR3 is TGCGCCAGCAGCTTGACAGATGACTATGGCTACACCTTC.